This entry concerns a single T cell receptor beta chain. This specimen belongs to a study of control samples from healthy donors and cancer patients. The assay was immunoSEQ multiplex PCR, and TCRdb's table has in-frame clones only and misses some. Of under 150,000 clones listed, roughly 87% are singletons. Sequencing was performed on blood. This sequence was found in a man aged 40-49 years in good health.

CDR3 coding DNA: TGTGCCAGCGGCCGTGAAGGGAGCTCTGGAAACACCATATATTTT. Protein sequence: CASGREGSSGNTIYF. The rearrangement links TRBV2 to TRBJ1-3; D gene ambiguous. Trimming pared 8 bases from V and 0 bases from J, leaving 14 bases between. Germline V gives CDR1 SNHLY, CDR2 FYNNEI. This CDR3 has 15 residues.